The 11 T cell receptor beta chains listed next were all sequenced from one sample in a study of T-cell memory formation after mild COVID-19. TCRdb reprocessed the 5' RACE reads with MiXCR, giving one entry per CDR3 protein. The table has about 400,000 distinct CDR3 sequences, 20% to 30% seen once; the top ten hold around 13%. Sequencing input: PBMCs or a T cell subset sorted from them (not recorded which). Receptors were obtained from an adult woman who had mild COVID-19 (a few samples of this study predate the infection). Cell type and time point are not known.

The chain couples TRBV7-9 to TRBJ2-5; D is unclear. The CDR3 totals 12 residues. V shed 10 bases and J shed 9 bases, with 18 bases lying between them. The V gene's germline CDR1 is SEHNR and CDR2 FQNEAQ (reference sequence). The CDR3 region is CATAPWAAPQYF. CDR3 coding DNA: TGTGCCACCGCTCCCTGGGCGGCCCCCCAGTACTTC.

This clonotype was picked up a small number of times. The chain combines TRBV12-3 or TRBV12-4 with TRBJ2-7; D is perhaps TRBD1 or TRBD2 (5 bases each). Trimming shortened V by 5 bases and J by 4 bases, and 15 bases separated the two germline ends. This CDR3 has 14 residues. The CDR3 DNA follows: TGTGCCAGCAGTAACCGGGACGGTACATACGAGCAGTACTTC. Its protein is CASSNRDGTYEQYF.

This chain links TRBV4-2 with TRBJ1-1; D is perhaps TRBD1 (5 bases). Germline CDR1 and CDR2: LGHNA and YNFKEQ. V shed 3 bases and J shed 4 bases, with 18 bases lying between them. The CDR3 contains 16 residues. The CDR3 loop is CASSHPKFGGGTEAFF. For the CDR3, the DNA is TGTGCCAGCAGCCACCCCAAATTCGGGGGAGGCACTGAAGCTTTCTTT.

This clonotype was counted a few times. The chain combines TRBV6-5 with TRBJ2-5, with a weak D call TRBD1 (6 bases). The CDR3 runs 15 residues. Looked up from germline, CDR1 is MNHEY and CDR2 is SVGAGI. The V gene lost 0 bases and the J gene lost 5 bases, with 13 bases spanning the gap. As DNA, the CDR3 is TGTGCCAGCAGTTACTCGGGGACACATGGGGAGACCCAGTACTTC. Protein product: CASSYSGTHGETQYF.

This clonotype was seen more than once but under ten times. Written as DNA, the CDR3 is TGTGCCACCAGTGAAGGCTCAGGGTCTAGCACAGATACGCAGTATTTT. Encoded protein: CATSEGSGSSTDTQYF. V and J are TRBV24-1 and TRBJ2-3; a weak D match, TRBD1 (5 bases). The CDR3 contains 16 residues. Deletions cut 4 bases from V and 0 bases from J, with 13 bases between. The germline V gene has CDR1 KGHDR and CDR2 SFDVKD.

The chain carries TRBV9 and TRBJ2-7, with D possibly matching TRBD2 (5 bases). Trimming pared 4 bases from V and 1 base from J, leaving 15 bases between. Germline V gene data show CDR1 as SGDLS and CDR2 as YYNGEE. The CDR3 totals 15 residues. CDR3: CASSRAAGTSYEQYF. The CDR3 coding sequence is TGTGCCAGCAGCAGAGCGGCCGGCACTTCCTACGAGCAGTACTTC.

This chain connects TRBV7-3 to TRBJ2-1; 7 bases are a match to TRBD2. CDR3 length equals 14 residues. V lost 1 base to trimming and J lost 5 bases; unmatched junction nucleotides: 2. Germline assignment: CDR1 SGHTA and CDR2 FQGTGA. CDR3 bases: TGTGCCAGCAGCTTAAGCCGGGGGGACAATGAGCAGTTCTTC. Its translation is CASSLSRGDNEQFF.

The gene calls are TRBV28 and TRBJ2-3, with a weak D call TRBD1 (6 bases). The germline CDR1 and CDR2 sequences are MDHEN and SYDVKM. The length of the CDR3 is 15 residues. Deletions cut 4 bases from V and 0 bases from J, with 11 bases between. The CDR3 region is CASSWTVESTDTQYF. CDR3 in DNA: TGTGCCAGCAGTTGGACAGTAGAAAGCACAGATACGCAGTATTTT.

The chain has TRBV13 and TRBJ2-1; D assignment may be TRBD1 or TRBD2 (6 bases each). This CDR3 comprises 18 residues. V lost 1 base to trimming and J lost 0 bases, with 16 bases between them. Per germline, CDR1 PRHDT and CDR2 FYEKMQ (reference sequence). CDR3 coding DNA: TGTGCCAGCAGCTTAGATAGCGAGGGGGGCCTCTCCTACAATGAGCAGTTCTTC. The encoded protein is CASSLDSEGGLSYNEQFF.

The chain's CDR3 is CASSRGQGGSGANVLTF. For the CDR3, the DNA is TGTGCCAGCAGTCGGGGACAGGGGGGCTCTGGGGCCAACGTCCTGACTTTC. The chain combines TRBV28 with TRBJ2-6; 11 bases map to TRBD1. Trimming cost V 5 bases and J 0 bases; bases outside gene matches: 3. CDR3 length: 17 amino acids. CDR1 and CDR2 (germline): MDHEN, SYDVKM. The variable domain in full, with the rest retrieved from reference TRBV28 and TRBJ2-6, is DVKVTQSSRYLVKRTGEKVFLECVQDMDHENMFWYRQDPGLGLRLIYFSYDVKMKEKGDIPEGYSVSREKKERFSLILESASTNQTSMYLCASSRGQGGSGANVLTFGAGSRLTVL.

This clonotype was seen a few times. J is TRBJ2-7 and V is TRBV12-3 or TRBV12-4; no reliable D call. V shed 3 bases and J shed 2 bases, with 11 bases lying between them. There are 14 residues in the CDR3. The CDR3 coding sequence is TGTGCCAGCAGTTTTCTGGGGTTTCCCTACGAGCAGTACTTC. It specifies CASSFLGFPYEQYF.